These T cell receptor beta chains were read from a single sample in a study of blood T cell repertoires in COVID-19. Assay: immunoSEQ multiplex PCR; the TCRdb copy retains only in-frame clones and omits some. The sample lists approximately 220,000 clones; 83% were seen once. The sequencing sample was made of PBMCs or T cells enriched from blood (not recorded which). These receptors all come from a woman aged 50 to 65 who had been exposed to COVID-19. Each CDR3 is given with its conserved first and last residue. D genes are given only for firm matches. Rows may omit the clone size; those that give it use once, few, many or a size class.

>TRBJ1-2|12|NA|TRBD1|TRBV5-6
TGTGCCAGCAGCCTAACAGACAGGGAATACACCTTC
CASSLTDREYTF
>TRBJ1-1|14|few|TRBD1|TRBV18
TGTGCCAGCTCACTGGACAGGCCGAGCACTGAAGCTTTCTTT
CASSLDRPSTEAFF
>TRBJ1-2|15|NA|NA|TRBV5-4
TGTGCCAGCAGCTCTGGGTGGGGGGAGCGCTATGGCTACACCTTC
CASSSGWGERYGYTF
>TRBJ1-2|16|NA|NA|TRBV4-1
TGCGCCAGCAGCCAAGAGGTGACGAGAGGGCTCGATGGCTACACCTTC
CASSQEVTRGLDGYTF
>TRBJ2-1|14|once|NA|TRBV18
TGTGCCAGCTCACCATCGCGGGGAAACAATGAGCAGTTCTTC
CASSPSRGNNEQFF
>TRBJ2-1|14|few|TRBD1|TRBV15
TGTGCCACCAGCGAGTCAGGACAGGAAAATGAGCAGTTCTTC
CATSESGQENEQFF
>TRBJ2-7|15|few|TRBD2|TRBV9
TGTGCCAGCAGCAGACTAGCGGGGGGGCCCTACGAGCAGTACTTC
CASSRLAGGPYEQYF
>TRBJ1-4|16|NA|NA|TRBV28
TGTGCCAGCACCTTGGGGGGTCCGGGAACTAATGAAAAACTGTTTTTT
CASTLGGPGTNEKLFF
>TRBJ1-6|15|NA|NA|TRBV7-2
TGTGCCAGCAGCCGGGAGAGTCTAGCGAATTCACCCCTCCACTTT
CASSRESLANSPLHF
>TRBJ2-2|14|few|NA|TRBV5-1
TGCGCCAGCAGCTTGGACGGGAACACCGGGGAGCTGTTTTTT
CASSLDGNTGELFF
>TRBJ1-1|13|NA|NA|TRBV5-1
TGCGCCAGCAGCTCCGACGGGGGGCAGGTGGCTTTCTTT
CASSSDGGQVAFF
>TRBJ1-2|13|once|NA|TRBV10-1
TGCGCCAGCAGTGAGTCTAGGGGCAATGGCTACACCTTC
CASSESRGNGYTF
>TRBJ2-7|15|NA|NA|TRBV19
TGTGCCAGTAGTATTCAGGGGGGCCCATGGAACGAGCAGTACTTC
CASSIQGGPWNEQYF
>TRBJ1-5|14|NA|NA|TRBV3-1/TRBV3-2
TGTGCCAGCAGCCAAGAACTTAGCAATCAGCCCCAGCATTTT
CASSQELSNQPQHF
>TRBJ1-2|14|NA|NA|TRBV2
TGTGCCAGCTTTCCGGACAGCCTTATCTATGGCTACACCTTC
CASFPDSLIYGYTF
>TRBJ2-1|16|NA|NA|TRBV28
TGTGCCAGCAGTTACCAGGGGGGCATTCGGGACAATGAGCAGTTCTTC
CASSYQGGIRDNEQFF
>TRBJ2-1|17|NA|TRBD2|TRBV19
TGTGCCAGTAGTATCAAAATGGGGCGGGGGTCCTACAATGAGCAGTTCTTC
CASSIKMGRGSYNEQFF
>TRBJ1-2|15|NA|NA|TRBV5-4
TGTGCCAGCAGCTTGGCCGGGAGGGGCCCTTATGGCTACACCTTC
CASSLAGRGPYGYTF
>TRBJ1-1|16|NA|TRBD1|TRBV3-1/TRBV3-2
TGTGCCAGCAGCCACGGCAGGGGGAGGTTTGACACTGAAGCTTTCTTT
CASSHGRGRFDTEAFF
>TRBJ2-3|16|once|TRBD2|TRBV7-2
TGTGCCAGCAGCCCACTCACTAGCGGGGGGACAGATACGCAGTATTTT
CASSPLTSGGTDTQYF
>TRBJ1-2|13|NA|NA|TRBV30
TGTGCCGGGCTCGTGGCAGGGAAATGTGGCTACACCTTC
CAGLVAGKCGYTF
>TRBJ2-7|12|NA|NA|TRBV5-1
TGCGCCAGCAGCTTGAGGGGGGGTGAGCAGTACTTC
CASSLRGGEQYF
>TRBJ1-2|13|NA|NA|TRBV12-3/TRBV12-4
TGTGCCAGCAGTTTGAGACAGAACTATGGCTACACCTTC
CASSLRQNYGYTF
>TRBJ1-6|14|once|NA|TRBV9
TGTGCCAGCAACCACAGGGACTATAATTCACCCCTCCACTTT
CASNHRDYNSPLHF
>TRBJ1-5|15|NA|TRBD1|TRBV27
TGTGCCAGCAGTGCGACGACAGGGTTCGGTCAGCCCCAGCATTTT
CASSATTGFGQPQHF
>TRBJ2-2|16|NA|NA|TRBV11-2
TGTGCCAGCAGCTTCCAGCTAGCCGGGAACACCGGGGAGCTGTTTTTT
CASSFQLAGNTGELFF
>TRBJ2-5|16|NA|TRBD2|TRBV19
TGTGCCAGTAGTAGTAGGGTATTCACTAGCGTAGAGACCCAGTACTTC
CASSSRVFTSVETQYF
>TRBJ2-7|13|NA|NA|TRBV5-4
TGTGCCAGCAGCCTCGGGTCATCCTACGAGCAGTACTTC
CASSLGSSYEQYF
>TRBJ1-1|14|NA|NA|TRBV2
TGTGCCAGCAGGGACAATCCAGTAAACACTGAAGCTTTCTTT
CASRDNPVNTEAFF
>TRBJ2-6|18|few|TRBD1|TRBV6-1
TGTGCCAGCAGTGCGCTGGGACAGCAAACCTCCTGGGCCAACGTCCTGACTTTC
CASSALGQQTSWANVLTF
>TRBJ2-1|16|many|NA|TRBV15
TGTGCCACCAGCAGAGGTGACAGGAAGGCCTACAATGAGCAGTTCTTC
CATSRGDRKAYNEQFF
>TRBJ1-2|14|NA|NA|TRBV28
TGTGCCAGCAGCCTACAGGGTTCCGGCTATGGCTACACCTTC
CASSLQGSGYGYTF
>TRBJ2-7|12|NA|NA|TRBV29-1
TGCAGCGGTAGGGTTGCGAGGGACGAGCAGTACTTC
CSGRVARDEQYF
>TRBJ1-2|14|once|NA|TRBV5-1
TGCGCCAGCAGCTTGGGGGGGGTAGCCTATGGCTACACCTTC
CASSLGGVAYGYTF
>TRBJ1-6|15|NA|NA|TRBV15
TGTGCCACCAGCAGATCGGACACCTATAATTCACCCCTCCACTTT
CATSRSDTYNSPLHF